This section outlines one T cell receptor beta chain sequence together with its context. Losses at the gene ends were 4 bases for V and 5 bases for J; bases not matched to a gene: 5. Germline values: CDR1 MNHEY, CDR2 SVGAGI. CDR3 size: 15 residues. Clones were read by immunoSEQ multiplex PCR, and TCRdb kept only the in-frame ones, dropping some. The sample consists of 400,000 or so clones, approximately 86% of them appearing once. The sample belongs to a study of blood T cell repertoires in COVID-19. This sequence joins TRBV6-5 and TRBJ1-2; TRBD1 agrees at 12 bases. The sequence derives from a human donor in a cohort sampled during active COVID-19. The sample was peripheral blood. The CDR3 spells CASSSRDRGLYGYTF. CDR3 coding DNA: TGTGCCAGCAGTTCACGGGACAGGGGGCTGTATGGCTACACCTTC.